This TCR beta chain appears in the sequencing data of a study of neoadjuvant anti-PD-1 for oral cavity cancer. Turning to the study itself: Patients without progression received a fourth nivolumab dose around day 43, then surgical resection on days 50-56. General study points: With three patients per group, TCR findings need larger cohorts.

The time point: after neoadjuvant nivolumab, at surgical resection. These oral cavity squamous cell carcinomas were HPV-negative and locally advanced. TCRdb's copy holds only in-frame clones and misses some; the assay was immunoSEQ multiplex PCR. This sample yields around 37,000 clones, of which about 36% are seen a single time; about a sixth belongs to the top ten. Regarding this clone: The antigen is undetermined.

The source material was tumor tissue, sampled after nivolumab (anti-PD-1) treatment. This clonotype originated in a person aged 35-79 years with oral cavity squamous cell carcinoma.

CDR3 loop: CASSPRGAGVTGELFF. The DNA for the CDR3 is TGCGCCAGCAGCCCCCGGGGAGCGGGGGTTACCGGGGAGCTGTTTTTT. This chain uses TRBV5-1 with TRBJ2-2; 8 positions agree with TRBD2. Trimming at V came to 4 bases and at J to 5 bases, leaving 10 bases not matched to a gene. This CDR3 has 16 residues. From germline, CDR1 is SGHRS and CDR2 YFSETQ.